The 13 T cell receptor beta chains listed next were all sequenced from one sample in a study of beta chain features in type 1 diabetes. Whole-study results and caveats: TCRB CDR3s from Type 1 diabetes patients were moderately but significantly shorter in all four CD4+ subsets.

cDNA synthesis used the whole RNA isolate, giving expressed TCRB sequences. TCRdb's copy holds only in-frame clones and misses some; the assay was immunoSEQ multiplex PCR. The profile covers about 650,000 clones, with roughly 12% appearing a single time and over 0.1% taken by the ten largest. No cognate antigen is known for these TCRs. Specimen: naive CD4+ T cells from blood. These receptors were taken from a man aged 25 to 40 with type 1 diabetes.

This clone was seen a few times. The CDR3 DNA reads as TGCGCCAGCAGCCAAGATGAGGAGGGGGCCCATGATACGCAGTATTTT. Translated, it gives CASSQDEEGAHDTQYF. This rearrangement joins TRBV4-3 to TRBJ2-3; D might be TRBD1 (7 bases). CDR1 is LGHNA and CDR2 is YSLEER in the germline V gene. This CDR3 spans 16 amino acids. V lost 0 bases to trimming and J lost 6 bases, with 16 bases between them.

This clone was seen a handful of times. Relative to the germline gene, one junction end is altered; a read error may explain this. This chain uses TRBV29-1 with TRBJ1-2; D gene unclear. Per the germline V gene, CDR1 is SQVTM and CDR2 is ANQGSEA. This CDR3 comprises 12 residues. CDR3 nucleotide sequence: TGCACCGTTGTTGTAACTAACTATGGCTACACCTTC. This gives the protein CTVVVTNYGYTF.

Only a few counts were recorded for this clone. The genes are TRBV19 and TRBJ1-4, with D maybe TRBD1 (5 bases). This CDR3 has 14 residues. Germline V lookup: CDR1 LNHDA, CDR2 SQIVND (reference sequence). Trimming cost V 6 bases and J 3 bases, with 11 bases left between them. The CDR3, as DNA: TGTGCCAGTAGCGGGACCGGCTCTAATGAAAAACTGTTTTTT. Encoded protein: CASSGTGSNEKLFF.

V is TRBV11-3 and J is TRBJ2-5; a possible D gene is TRBD1 (6 bases). V shed 4 bases and J shed 2 bases, with 14 bases lying between them. The CDR3 length is 15 residues. CDR1 and CDR2 (germline): SGHNT, YENEEA. CDR3 region: CASSSPGDTQETQYF. CDR3 DNA: TGTGCCAGCAGCTCTCCAGGGGATACTCAAGAGACCCAGTACTTC.

Remarks on this clone: A read error may account for a junction end that differs from germline. The CDR3 DNA is TGCGCCAGCAGCCAGGAGGGGGCTGGGACCAACGTCCTGACTTTC. Encoded protein: CASSQEGAGTNVLTF. The chain links TRBV4-3 to TRBJ2-6, with a tentative D call TRBD1 (7 bases). Per the germline V gene, CDR1 is LGHNA and CDR2 is YSLEER. The CDR3 has 15 amino acids.

This chain uses TRBV5-4 with TRBJ2-5; D remains unclear. The CDR3 is made up of 15 amino acids. Germline V gene lookup returns CDR1 SGHNT and CDR2 YYREEE (reference sequence). Trimming left V 4 bases short and J 2 bases short, with 15 bases between. The DNA of the CDR3 is TGTGCCAGCAGCCCGCCTCCCCCCCGGCAAGAGACCCAGTACTTC. Amino acids: CASSPPPPRQETQYF.

This clone was detected a few times. V is TRBV27 and J is TRBJ2-1; 12 bases fit TRBD2. This CDR3 is 20 amino acids long. CDR1 is MNHEY, CDR2 SMNVEV, per germline (reference sequence). With 5 bases clipped from V and 0 bases from J, the junction kept 14 bases outside the gene matches. Here the CDR3 reads CASSPQLAGGLISSYNEQFF. CDR3 bases: TGTGCCAGCAGTCCTCAACTAGCGGGGGGACTAATTAGCTCCTACAATGAGCAGTTCTTC.

Ten or more counts support this clone. This chain uses TRBV10-3 with TRBJ2-4; TRBD1 is a possible D gene (5 bases). CDR1 ENHRY and CDR2 SYGVKD come from the germline V gene. Trimming removed 0 bases from V and 1 base from J, with 7 bases in between. The CDR3 is 15 amino acids. The CDR3 DNA reads TGTGCCATCAGTGAGTCGAACAGGGCCAAAAACATTCAGTACTTC. The encoded protein is CAISESNRAKNIQYF.

This clone was found a few times. The chain carries TRBV29-1 and TRBJ1-1; D is possibly TRBD1 (5 bases). Per the germline V gene, CDR1 is SQVTM and CDR2 is ANQGSEA. The V gene lost 4 bases and the J gene lost 7 bases, with 10 bases spanning the gap. The CDR3 runs 11 residues. CDR3 sequence: CSVARDREAFF. CDR3 coding DNA: TGCAGCGTTGCCAGGGACCGTGAAGCTTTCTTT.

The chain couples TRBV19 to TRBJ2-5; D perhaps matches TRBD1 (5 bases). Trimming took off 5 bases at V and 2 bases at J, with 9 bases between the two ends. The CDR3 length is 13 residues. Germline V gene data show CDR1 as LNHDA and CDR2 as SQIVND (reference sequence). CDR3 residues: CASSERQQETQYF. CDR3 DNA: TGTGCCAGTAGTGAGAGACAGCAAGAGACCCAGTACTTC.

CDR3 in amino acids: CASSHFRGQSNEQFF. The CDR3 DNA sequence: TGTGCCAGCAGCCATTTCCGAGGACAGTCAAATGAGCAGTTCTTC. The V gene is TRBV14, the J gene TRBJ2-1; perhaps TRBD1 as D (6 bases). CDR3 length equals 15 residues. The ends were cut back, 3 bases at V and 7 bases at J, with 16 bases in the middle. Germline CDR1 SGHDN, CDR2 FVKESK.

V usage is TRBV5-1 and J usage is TRBJ2-1; maybe TRBD2 (6 bases). Germline V gene data show CDR1 as SGHRS and CDR2 as YFSETQ. The V and J ends lost 2 bases and 7 bases respectively, with 19 bases between them. The CDR3 is made up of 16 amino acids. The CDR3 loop is CASSFLALKRDNEQFF. DNA for the CDR3: TGCGCCAGCAGCTTCCTAGCGCTCAAAAGGGATAATGAGCAGTTCTTC.

This clone has more than one count but fewer than ten. V and J are TRBV2 and TRBJ2-5, with 14 bases identical to TRBD2. CDR1 and CDR2 (germline): SNHLY, FYNNEI. This CDR3 is 15 amino acids long. J lost 5 bases, V lost 5 bases, and 4 bases had no gene match. The CDR3 loop is CASSRLAGGPETQYF. The DNA for the CDR3 is TGTGCCAGCAGTCGACTAGCGGGGGGGCCGGAGACCCAGTACTTC.